A selection of T cell receptor beta chains follows, all from one sample in a study of blood T cells in healthy people across ages. TCRdb re-called the 5' RACE reads through MiXCR, storing one row per CDR3 protein. The table lists about 730,000 distinct CDR3 sequences, approximately 43% of them singletons, with 20% to 25% in the top ten. Sample: blood. Receptor source: a woman aged 60-75 years in good health. CDR3s include the opening cysteine and the closing phenylalanine or tryptophan. The D gene is left open where the match is weak. The size of a clone is reported for some rows only, either as once, few or many, or as a class for expanded clones.

TRBV20-1	.	TRBJ2-5	TRBD2	CSARGAGVQETQYF	TGCAGTGCTAGGGGAGCGGGGGTACAAGAGACCCAGTACTTC
TRBV7-8	.	TRBJ2-6	TRBD2	CASSLIGLDVSGANVLTF	TGTGCCAGCAGCTTAATAGGACTAGATGTCTCTGGGGCCAACGTCCTGACTTTC
TRBV20-1	.	TRBJ2-7	.	CSARGTLGSYEQYF	TGCAGTGCTAGAGGAACGTTGGGTTCCTACGAGCAGTACTTC
TRBV5-8	once	TRBJ2-3	TRBD2	CASSLQLAGSTDTQYF	TGTGCCAGCAGCTTGCAGCTAGCGGGCTCCACAGATACGCAGTATTTT
TRBV5-1	many	TRBJ2-1	.	CASSLTGSGSNEQFF	TGCGCCAGCAGCTTGACAGGGAGTGGTTCCAATGAGCAGTTCTTC
TRBV5-1	many	TRBJ2-7	TRBD2	CASRDQRGEQYF	TGCGCCAGCAGGGACCAGCGGGGCGAGCAGTACTTC
TRBV21-1	few	TRBJ2-7	.	CASSQGVGYEQYF	TGTGCCAGCAGCCAGGGAGTAGGCTACGAGCAGTACTTC
TRBV24-1	.	TRBJ2-1	TRBD2	CATSGDSSGSYEQFF	TGTGCCACCAGTGGAGACTCTAGCGGGAGTTATGAGCAGTTCTTC
TRBV20-1	.	TRBJ2-7	.	CSANQGVDYEQYF	TGCAGTGCTAACCAGGGTGTAGACTACGAGCAGTACTTC
TRBV10-3	.	TRBJ2-1	.	CAISESGSYNEQFF	TGTGCCATCAGTGAGTCTGGCAGTTACAATGAGCAGTTCTTC
TRBV9	many	TRBJ1-2	.	CASSHQDSQRASFYGYTF	TGTGCCAGCAGCCATCAGGACAGCCAACGCGCCAGTTTCTATGGCTACACCTTC
TRBV6-1	.	TRBJ2-5	.	CASLKETQYF	TGTGCCAGCTTAAAGGAGACCCAGTACTTC
TRBV4-3	.	TRBJ2-7	.	CASSRDPNSYEQYF	TGCGCCAGCAGCCGGGACCCCAACTCCTACGAGCAGTACTTC
TRBV7-2	few	TRBJ2-3	TRBD2	CASSLATSGGAKDTQYF	TGTGCCAGCAGCTTAGCGACTAGCGGGGGGGCGAAGGATACGCAGTATTTT
TRBV6-2/TRBV6-3	.	TRBJ2-7	TRBD2	CASRPGTSGGPHEQYF	TGTGCCAGCAGGCCCGGGACTAGCGGAGGCCCCCACGAGCAGTACTTC